This T cell receptor beta chain originates from a study of early T cells in non-severe SARS-CoV-2 infection. Unique molecular identifiers (one per individual cDNA molecule) were attached. TCRdb re-derived calls from the 5' RACE reads in MiXCR, one entry per CDR3 protein. The sample includes tens of thousands of distinct CDR3 sequences, 9% to 15% of them seen just once. The ends were cut back, 6 bases at V and 3 bases at J, with 6 bases in the middle. The length of the CDR3 is 11 residues. The germline V gene encodes CDR1 MNHEY and CDR2 SMNVEV (reference sequence). The TCR was taken from an adult who was a healthcare worker with PCR-confirmed SARS-CoV-2 infection or an uninfected control (not recorded which). The rearrangement links TRBV27 to TRBJ2-7; perhaps TRBD2 as D (5 bases). The sequenced sample consisted of whole blood. The CDR3: CASSRGYEQYF. In nucleotides, the CDR3 is TGTGCCAGCAGCCGGGGCTACGAGCAGTACTTC.